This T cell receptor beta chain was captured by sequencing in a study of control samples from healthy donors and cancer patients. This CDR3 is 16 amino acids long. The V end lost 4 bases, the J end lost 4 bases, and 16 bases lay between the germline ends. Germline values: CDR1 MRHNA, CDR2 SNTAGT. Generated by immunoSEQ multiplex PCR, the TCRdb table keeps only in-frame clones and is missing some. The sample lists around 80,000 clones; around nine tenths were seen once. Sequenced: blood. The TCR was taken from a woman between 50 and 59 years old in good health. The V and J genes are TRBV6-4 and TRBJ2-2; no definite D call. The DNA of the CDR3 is TGTGCCAGCAGTGCCCGGTCGGGCTATGGCACCGGGGAGCTGTTTTTT. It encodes CASSARSGYGTGELFF.